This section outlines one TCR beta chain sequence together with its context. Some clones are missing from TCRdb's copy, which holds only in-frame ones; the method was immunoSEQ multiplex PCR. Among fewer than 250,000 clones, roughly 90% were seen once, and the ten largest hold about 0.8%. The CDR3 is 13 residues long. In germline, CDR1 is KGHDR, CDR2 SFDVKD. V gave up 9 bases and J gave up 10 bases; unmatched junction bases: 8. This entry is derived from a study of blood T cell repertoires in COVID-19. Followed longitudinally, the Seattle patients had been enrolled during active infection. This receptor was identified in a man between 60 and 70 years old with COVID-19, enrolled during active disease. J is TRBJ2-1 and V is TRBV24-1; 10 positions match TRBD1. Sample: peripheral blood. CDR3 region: CATRQGALGEQFF. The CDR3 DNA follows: TGTGCCACCCGACAGGGGGCCTTGGGGGAGCAGTTCTTC.